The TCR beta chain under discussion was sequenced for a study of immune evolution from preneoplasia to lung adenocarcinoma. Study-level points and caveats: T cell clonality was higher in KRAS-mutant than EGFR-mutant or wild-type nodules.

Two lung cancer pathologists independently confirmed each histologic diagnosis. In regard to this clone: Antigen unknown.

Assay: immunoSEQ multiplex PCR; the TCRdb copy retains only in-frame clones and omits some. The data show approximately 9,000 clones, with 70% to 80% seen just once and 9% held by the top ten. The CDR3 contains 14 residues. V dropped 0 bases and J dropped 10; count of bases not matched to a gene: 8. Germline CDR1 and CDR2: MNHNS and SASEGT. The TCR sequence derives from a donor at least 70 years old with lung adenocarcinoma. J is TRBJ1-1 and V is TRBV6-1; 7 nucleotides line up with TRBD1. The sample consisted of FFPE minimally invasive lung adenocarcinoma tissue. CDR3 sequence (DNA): TGTGCCAGCAGTGAAGCGGAGGGGGCCCCTGGAGCTTTCTTT. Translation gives CASSEAEGAPGAFF.